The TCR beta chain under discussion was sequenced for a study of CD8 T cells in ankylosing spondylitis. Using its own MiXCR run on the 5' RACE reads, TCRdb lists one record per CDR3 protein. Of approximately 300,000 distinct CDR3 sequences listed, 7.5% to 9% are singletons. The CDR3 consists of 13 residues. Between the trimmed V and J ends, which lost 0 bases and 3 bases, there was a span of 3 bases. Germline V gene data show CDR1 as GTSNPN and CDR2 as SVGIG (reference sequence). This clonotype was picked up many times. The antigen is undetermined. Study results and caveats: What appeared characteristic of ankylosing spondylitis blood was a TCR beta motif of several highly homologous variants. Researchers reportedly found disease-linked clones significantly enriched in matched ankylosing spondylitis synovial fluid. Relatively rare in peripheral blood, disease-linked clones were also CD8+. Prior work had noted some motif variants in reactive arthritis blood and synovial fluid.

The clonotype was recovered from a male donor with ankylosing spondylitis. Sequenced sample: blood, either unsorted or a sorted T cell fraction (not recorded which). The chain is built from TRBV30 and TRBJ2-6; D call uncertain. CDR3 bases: TGTGCCTGGAGTGTCGGTGGGGCCAACGTCCTGACTTTC. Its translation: CAWSVGGANVLTF.